The 7 T cell receptor beta chains below were found in one sample sequenced in a study of glioma-infiltrating T cells after dendritic cell vaccination. Here immunoSEQ multiplex PCR was the method, and the copy in TCRdb shows in-frame clones only, minus some. This table holds about 82,000 clones, roughly 90% found once. The specimen comprised blood, sampled before dendritic cell vaccination. Every receptor here comes from a human donor with glioblastoma.

The chain carries TRBV5-1 and TRBJ2-7; 8 bases line up with TRBD2. J was trimmed by 2 bases and V by 8 bases; bases with no gene match: 15. The CDR3 runs 16 residues. Germline CDR1 SGHRS, CDR2 YFSETQ. The CDR3 DNA is TGCGCCAGTCGAGACTTAGCGGGAAACCCCCCCTACGAGCAGTACTTC. Protein sequence: CASRDLAGNPPYEQYF.

The chain joins TRBV11-1 to TRBJ1-4, with D hard to call. Germline assignment: CDR1 SGHAT and CDR2 FQDESV (reference sequence). The V end lost 5 bases, the J end lost 7 bases, and 17 bases lay between the germline ends. The CDR3 spans 15 residues. CDR3 sequence: CASSAGGVGSEKLFF. Here the CDR3 DNA reads TGTGCCAGCAGCGCTGGCGGGGTCGGCAGTGAAAAACTGTTTTTT.

Concerning this clone: The junction differs from germline at one of its ends, possibly a read error. The chain couples TRBV18 to TRBJ2-2; tentatively, D is TRBD1 (6 bases). This CDR3 spans 14 amino acids. From germline, CDR1 is KGHSH and CDR2 LQKENI. The CDR3 nucleotides read TGTGCCAGCTCGCCACGGACAGTAGTCGGGGAGCTGTTTTTT. This codes for CASSPRTVVGELFF.

The chain is built from TRBV30 and TRBJ1-4, with 7 bases that match TRBD1. V was clipped by 4 bases and J by 2 bases; unmatched bases: 7. In germline, CDR1 is GTSNPN, CDR2 SVGIG (reference sequence). The CDR3 is 15 residues long. CDR3 protein: CAWNLQGRTNEKLFF. Here the CDR3 DNA reads TGTGCCTGGAACCTACAGGGGCGGACTAATGAAAAACTGTTTTTT.

This sequence joins TRBV4-2 and TRBJ2-6; 10 nucleotides agree with TRBD1. This CDR3 contains 17 residues. Germline-derived CDR1 and CDR2 are LGHNA and YNFKEQ. V lost 3 bases and J lost 4; bases outside the gene matches: 6. Here the CDR3 reads CASSQGDRGWGANVLTF. The CDR3 DNA sequence: TGTGCCAGCAGCCAGGGGGACAGGGGTTGGGGGGCCAACGTCCTGACTTTC.

J is TRBJ2-3 and V is TRBV4-1; TRBD2 aligns across 10 bases. Unmatched junction bases numbered 4, after V lost 0 bases and J lost 1 base. Looked up from germline, CDR1 is MGHRA and CDR2 is YSYEKL. The length of the CDR3 is 17 residues. The CDR3 here is CASSQEDSGGRTDTQYF. CDR3 DNA: TGCGCCAGCAGCCAAGAAGATAGCGGGGGGCGCACAGATACGCAGTATTTT.

V is TRBV7-9 and J is TRBJ1-1; maybe TRBD1 (5 bases). Per germline, CDR1 SEHNR and CDR2 FQNEAQ (reference sequence). This CDR3 comprises 13 residues. Trimming left V 3 bases short and J 5 bases short, with 10 bases between. The CDR3 loop reads CASSFSGKTEAFF. The CDR3 nucleotides are TGTGCCAGCAGCTTCTCAGGGAAAACTGAAGCTTTCTTT.